Listed below are T cell receptor beta chains from one sample, sequenced in a study of blood T cell repertoires in COVID-19. Assay used: immunoSEQ multiplex PCR; TCRdb lists only in-frame clones, some missing. The top ten clones hold under 0.85% of a sample with roughly 110,000 clones, around 80% of them seen once. Sequences were obtained from peripheral blood. The receptors originated from a woman between 65 and 79 years old with acute or convalescent COVID-19. CDR3s include the opening cysteine and the closing phenylalanine or tryptophan. The order of the fields is J gene, V gene, CDR3 protein.

J gene: TRBJ2-3; V gene: TRBV5-1; CDR3 protein: CASGAGVTDTQYF
J gene: TRBJ2-7; V gene: TRBV6-2/TRBV6-3; CDR3 protein: CASSVLAGVAGEQYF
J gene: TRBJ2-3; V gene: TRBV6-1; CDR3 protein: CASSEQAHTDTQYF
J gene: TRBJ1-3; V gene: TRBV19; CDR3 protein: CASSSISGNTIYF
J gene: TRBJ2-3; V gene: TRBV19; CDR3 protein: CASSGALSTDTQYF
J gene: TRBJ2-1; V gene: TRBV9; CDR3 protein: CASSVEAASGNYNEQFF
J gene: TRBJ2-3; V gene: TRBV5-6; CDR3 protein: CASSLDRGPNTDTQYF
J gene: TRBJ2-3; V gene: TRBV7-9; CDR3 protein: CATQFGPGTDTQYF
J gene: TRBJ1-5; V gene: TRBV13; CDR3 protein: CASSFGGGEHQPQHF
J gene: TRBJ1-1; V gene: TRBV4-1; CDR3 protein: CASSPTENTEAFF
J gene: TRBJ2-1; V gene: TRBV5-1; CDR3 protein: CASRLGGTSAINEQFF
J gene: TRBJ2-7; V gene: TRBV4-1; CDR3 protein: CASSQDGLAVPSYEQYF
J gene: TRBJ2-3; V gene: TRBV24-1; CDR3 protein: CATSDGGEDTQYF
J gene: TRBJ1-5; V gene: TRBV19; CDR3 protein: CASRPTGPRQPQHF
J gene: TRBJ1-4; V gene: TRBV6-2/TRBV6-3; CDR3 protein: CASSTGTLEKLFF
J gene: TRBJ2-3; V gene: TRBV7-7; CDR3 protein: CASSLGLAPPTDTQYF
J gene: TRBJ1-2; V gene: TRBV6-1; CDR3 protein: CASSEGQRHGYTF
J gene: TRBJ1-2; V gene: TRBV5-1; CDR3 protein: CASSQPGQGGGYTF
J gene: TRBJ2-3; V gene: TRBV7-7; CDR3 protein: CASSRDRGTTDTQYF
J gene: TRBJ2-7; V gene: TRBV5-4; CDR3 protein: CASRDRFSYEQYF
J gene: TRBJ1-2; V gene: TRBV30; CDR3 protein: CASTRGLGYGYTF
J gene: TRBJ1-1; V gene: TRBV2; CDR3 protein: CASNQVVSTEAFF
J gene: TRBJ2-1; V gene: TRBV5-1; CDR3 protein: CASSLEGQGRHLSYNEQFF
J gene: TRBJ1-1; V gene: TRBV19; CDR3 protein: CASRIQGQGNTEAFF
J gene: TRBJ2-1; V gene: TRBV9; CDR3 protein: CASSVDPGAGEQFF
J gene: TRBJ1-2; V gene: TRBV10-1; CDR3 protein: CASSAGQSFGYTF
J gene: TRBJ2-1; V gene: TRBV6-6; CDR3 protein: CASSPLGGTGMSSYNEQFF
J gene: TRBJ1-1; V gene: TRBV7-9; CDR3 protein: CASSFPNSLMNTEAFF
J gene: TRBJ1-5; V gene: TRBV28; CDR3 protein: CASSSRESLGGQPQHF
J gene: TRBJ1-5; V gene: TRBV12-5; CDR3 protein: CASAPGPGDNQPQHF
J gene: TRBJ1-4; V gene: TRBV6-5; CDR3 protein: CASNVMRRTNEKLFF
J gene: TRBJ2-7; V gene: TRBV2; CDR3 protein: CASSPQGIVYEQYF
J gene: TRBJ1-3; V gene: TRBV30; CDR3 protein: CAWEQGNTIYF
J gene: TRBJ2-3; V gene: TRBV5-6; CDR3 protein: CASSQKRISPDTQYF
J gene: TRBJ2-3; V gene: TRBV11-2; CDR3 protein: CASSLEGRTSGTTDTQYF
J gene: TRBJ2-2; V gene: TRBV6-5; CDR3 protein: CASSWDRGRNGELFF
J gene: TRBJ2-7; V gene: TRBV5-1; CDR3 protein: CASSPTGTHEQYF
J gene: TRBJ2-7; V gene: TRBV5-4; CDR3 protein: CASSPLLAGEAEQYF
J gene: TRBJ1-6; V gene: TRBV27; CDR3 protein: CASSLGTGGIASPLHF
J gene: TRBJ2-7; V gene: TRBV4-1; CDR3 protein: CASSQDFGQFYEQYF
J gene: TRBJ2-7; V gene: TRBV18; CDR3 protein: CASSTQGSFSNEQYF
J gene: TRBJ1-1; V gene: TRBV5-1; CDR3 protein: CASSLGQGAKDTEAFF
J gene: TRBJ1-1; V gene: TRBV5-5; CDR3 protein: CASSLGTGVREAFF
J gene: TRBJ1-1; V gene: TRBV4-1; CDR3 protein: CASSQTAGAQDENTEAFF
J gene: TRBJ1-6; V gene: TRBV7-2; CDR3 protein: CASSLGPIVNSPLHF
J gene: TRBJ1-6; V gene: TRBV5-5; CDR3 protein: CASSRDRNNSPLHF
J gene: TRBJ2-1; V gene: TRBV16; CDR3 protein: CASSQSAGSYNEQFF
J gene: TRBJ1-2; V gene: TRBV11-3; CDR3 protein: CASSYVRDCGSGYTF
J gene: TRBJ1-1; V gene: TRBV6-2/TRBV6-3; CDR3 protein: CASSFGQANTEAFF
J gene: TRBJ1-4; V gene: TRBV10-2; CDR3 protein: CASSESGAGGGEKLFF
J gene: TRBJ2-2; V gene: TRBV5-4; CDR3 protein: CASSLGLAGPTGELFF